These 12 T cell receptor beta chains share one sample of origin, sequenced in a study of T cells in Graves' hyperthyroidism and ophthalmopathy. TCR beta CDR3 region amplification was performed from RNA transcripts. During a first-round RT-PCR of the TCR CDR3, the HTBI primer set was used. TCRdb reprocessed the multiplex PCR reads with MiXCR, giving one entry per CDR3 protein. Among 500,000 to 750,000 distinct CDR3 sequences, around 46% were seen once, and the ten largest hold about 7.8%. Source material: peripheral blood or thyroid tissue (not recorded which). The receptors here all came from a woman aged 18-30 years with Graves' hyperthyroidism.

The chain has TRBV19 and TRBJ1-3; no clear D. CDR1 LNHDA and CDR2 SQIVND come from the germline V gene (reference sequence). Trimming shortened V by 5 bases and J by 0 bases, and 14 bases separated the two germline ends. CDR3 length equals 16 residues. In nucleotides, the CDR3 is TGTGCCAGTAGTCCCAGAGGGATCGACTCTGGAAACACCATATATTTT. Amino acid sequence: CASSPRGIDSGNTIYF.

This clonotype was recorded a few times. V and J are TRBV5-6 and TRBJ2-2; 12 bases map to TRBD2. The CDR3 is 19 residues long. V lost 4 bases and J lost 4; bases outside the gene matches: 14. CDR1 SGHDT and CDR2 YYEEEE come from the germline V gene. The CDR3 protein is CASSHKALAGGPGTGELFF. CDR3 sequence (DNA): TGTGCCAGCAGCCACAAGGCTCTAGCGGGAGGGCCGGGCACCGGGGAGCTGTTTTTT.

This clonotype was observed many times. This sequence joins TRBV19 and TRBJ1-5; no definite D call. The CDR3 has 14 residues. The V end was cut by 5 bases, the J end by 4 bases, with 12 bases between. The germline V gene has CDR1 LNHDA and CDR2 SQIVND (reference sequence). CDR3 in amino acids: CASSPRHQNQPQHF. DNA of the CDR3: TGTGCCAGTAGTCCACGACACCAGAATCAGCCCCAGCATTTT.

In its sample, this clonotype was seen a few times. This chain links TRBV7-8 with TRBJ1-6, with D unresolved. Between the trimmed V and J ends, which lost 6 bases and 0 bases, there was a span of 9 bases. The CDR3 extends over 15 amino acids. Germline CDR1 and CDR2: SGHVS and FQNEAQ. The CDR3 bases are TGTGCCAGCAGGGGGATGAGCTCCTATAATTCACCCCTCCACTTT. Encoded protein: CASRGMSSYNSPLHF.

There are many counts of this clonotype. The chain employs TRBV6-5 and TRBJ2-7, with TRBD1 matching over 8 bases. This CDR3 comprises 14 residues. V dropped 5 bases and J dropped 4; count of bases not matched to a gene: 7. Germline V gene sequence: CDR1 MNHEY, CDR2 SVGAGI. The CDR3 DNA reads TGTGCCAGCAGTAGGGCAGGGGGCCCATACGAGCAGTACTTC. Its translation is CASSRAGGPYEQYF.

This chain joins TRBV7-2 and TRBJ1-2; TRBD1 aligns across 7 bases. V trimming: 6 bases; J trimming: 3 bases; junction bases outside the gene matches: 7. Looked up from germline, CDR1 is SGHTA and CDR2 is FQGNSA. This CDR3 has 14 residues. CDR3 DNA: TGTGCCAGCAGTTGGGACAGCATACACTATGGCTACACCTTC. Amino acid sequence: CASSWDSIHYGYTF. Together with reference TRBV7-2 and TRBJ1-2, the CDR3 gives the full variable domain: GAGVSQSPSNKVTEKGKDVELRCDPISGHTALYWYRQSLGQGLEFLIYFQGNSAPDKSGLPSDRFSAERTGGSVSTLTIQRTQQEDSAVYLCASSWDSIHYGYTFGSGTRLTVV.

The J gene is TRBJ2-3, the V gene TRBV20-1, with 12 bases lining up with TRBD2. The CDR3 is made up of 14 amino acids. Germline-derived CDR1 and CDR2 are DFQATT and SNEGSKA (reference sequence). The J segment lost 8 bases and the V segment lost 3 bases, leaving 6 bases of the junction unmatched. The CDR3 protein is CSARSLAGGLTQYF. Written as DNA, the CDR3 is TGCAGTGCTAGGAGTCTAGCGGGAGGGCTTACGCAGTATTTT.

V gene TRBV9 combines with J gene TRBJ2-7; TRBD2 matches at 13 bases. With 6 bases clipped from V and 3 bases from J, the junction kept 6 bases outside the gene matches. The CDR3 runs 15 residues. CDR1 and CDR2 (germline): SGDLS, YYNGEE. The CDR3 DNA follows: TGTGCCAGCAACCAAACTAGCGGGAGGGACTACGAGCAGTACTTC. This codes for CASNQTSGRDYEQYF.

The rearrangement uses TRBV29-1 and TRBJ1-2, with D maybe TRBD1 (5 bases). CDR3 size: 12 residues. Germline CDR1 is SQVTM and CDR2 is ANQGSEA. Trimming cost V 8 bases and J 2 bases, with 12 bases left between them. Written as DNA, the CDR3 is TGCAGCTCGTGGGGCGGGAACTATGGCTACACCTTC. Encoded protein: CSSWGGNYGYTF.

This clonotype was recorded at least ten times. The rearrangement joins TRBV2 to TRBJ2-7; tentatively, D is TRBD2 (6 bases). The V gene lost 6 bases and the J gene lost 1 base, with 19 bases spanning the gap. Germline values: CDR1 SNHLY, CDR2 FYNNEI. This CDR3 is 16 amino acids long. CDR3 nucleotide sequence: TGTGCCAGCAGGCCTACCCTAGGCGGGAAATCCTACGAGCAGTACTTC. Translating it yields CASRPTLGGKSYEQYF.

There are many counts of this clonotype. The V and J genes are TRBV4-2 and TRBJ2-7; D possibly corresponds to TRBD2 (5 bases). The germline gives CDR1 LGHNA, CDR2 YNFKEQ. V was cut by 0 bases and J by 0 bases, with 9 bases left in between. The CDR3 is made up of 15 amino acids. CDR3 coding DNA: TGTGCCAGCAGCCAAGAACTAGGCCCCTCCTACGAGCAGTACTTC. It encodes CASSQELGPSYEQYF.

The V gene is TRBV20-1, the J gene TRBJ2-5; D may be TRBD1 (5 bases). The CDR3 spans 12 residues. Germline V gene sequence: CDR1 DFQATT, CDR2 SNEGSKA (reference sequence). V was clipped by 6 bases and J by 7 bases, with 15 bases between them. CDR3 region: CSAQTDVGTQYF. DNA for the CDR3: TGCAGTGCACAGACAGACGTGGGGACCCAGTACTTC.